The 9 T cell receptor beta chains presented below share a single source sample, sequenced in a study of cytomegalovirus exposure and HLA in healthy donors. The PCR was carried out with 60 Vbeta primers and 13 Jbeta primers. Profiling relied on immunoSEQ multiplex PCR, and the TCRdb table lists in-frame clones only, not all of them. The repertoire holds 95,000 to 110,000 clones, around 79% seen once, with about 4.1% in the top ten. Input material: PBMCs. The source is a man aged 45-65 years in good health and CMV-seropositive.

Turning to this clone: Other DNA sequences of this sample code for an identical CDR3. The J gene is TRBJ2-1, the V gene TRBV7-2; 11 bases map to TRBD2. V shed 3 bases, J shed 4 bases, and the junction held 2 bases outside the gene matches. Germline CDR1 reads SGHTA; CDR2 reads FQGNSA. The CDR3 sequence is 15 residues long. The CDR3 is CASSFRTSGYNEQFF. The CDR3 bases are TGTGCCAGCAGCTTCCGGACTAGCGGGTACAATGAGCAGTTCTTC.

The CDR3 loop is CASSPQGQGNEKLFF. In nucleotides, the CDR3 is TGTGCCAGCTCACCACAGGGGCAGGGTAATGAAAAACTGTTTTTT. The chain is built from TRBV18 and TRBJ1-4, with D perhaps TRBD1 (5 bases). Trimming cost V 1 base and J 4 bases, with 10 bases left between them. From germline, CDR1 is KGHSH and CDR2 LQKENI. The CDR3 length is 15 residues.

The chain carries TRBV6-5 and TRBJ2-1; 8 positions match TRBD1. The CDR3 is made up of 16 amino acids. The J segment lost 4 bases and the V segment lost 1 base, leaving 6 bases of the junction unmatched. Germline V gene lookup returns CDR1 MNHEY and CDR2 SVGAGI. The CDR3 is CASSYLQGDPYNEQFF. CDR3 DNA: TGTGCCAGCAGTTACTTACAGGGGGACCCGTACAATGAGCAGTTCTTC.

V is TRBV1 and J is TRBJ2-3; the D call in the table, TRBD2, was not verified against the DNA. TRBV1 constitutes a pseudogene. This CDR3 has 17 residues. The CDR3 spells CTSSRWEGRKETDTQYF. CDR3 in DNA: TGCACCAGCAGCCGTTGGGAGGGCCGAAAAGAAACAGATACGCAGTATTTT.

The chain couples TRBV7-3 to TRBJ1-1; unclear D gene. The V end was cut by 1 base, the J end by 6 bases, with 24 bases between. The CDR3 runs 18 residues. Germline V gene sequence: CDR1 SGHTA, CDR2 FQGTGA. DNA of the CDR3: TGTGCCAGCAGCTTAAACGGCCTCCTGAGGGCCGGCGGCTCTGAAGCTTTCTTT. Its translation is CASSLNGLLRAGGSEAFF.

This clone showed up just a few times. The rearrangement links TRBV2 to TRBJ2-3; 10 bases line up with TRBD2. In germline, CDR1 is SNHLY, CDR2 FYNNEI. V was pared by 3 bases and J by 2 bases, with 8 bases of the junction left unmatched. The CDR3 sequence is 17 residues long. The DNA for the CDR3 is TGTGCCAGCAGTGACTCGGCTAGCGGGGGACCCACAGATACGCAGTATTTT. Amino acid sequence: CASSDSASGGPTDTQYF.

This clone was observed once. DNA for the CDR3: TGTGCCAGTAGTCTCCCCGGGACTAGCTTTAAGGAGACCCAGTACTTC. The encoded protein is CASSLPGTSFKETQYF. The chain has TRBV19 and TRBJ2-5; TRBD2 matches at 9 bases. Germline trimming cut 5 bases from V and 5 bases from J; bases unmatched to any gene: 12. CDR1 LNHDA and CDR2 SQIVND come from the germline V gene (reference sequence). The CDR3 is 16 residues long.

The chain employs TRBV30 and TRBJ2-5, with TRBD1 matching over 7 bases. The germline gives CDR1 GTSNPN, CDR2 SVGIG (reference sequence). V dropped 0 bases and J dropped 2; count of bases not matched to a gene: 3. The CDR3 covers 14 residues. The CDR3 region has the DNA TGTGCCTGGAGTGTAGGGGGCGGACAAGAGACCCAGTACTTC. It yields the protein CAWSVGGGQETQYF.

V is TRBV5-8 and J is TRBJ2-5, with no clear D. The V and J ends lost 2 bases and 2 bases respectively, with 7 bases between them. The CDR3 is made up of 13 amino acids. Germline lookup yields CDR1 SGHTS and CDR2 YDEGEE. CDR3 bases: TGTGCCAGCAGCTTACACAGTCAAGAGACCCAGTACTTC. Translating gives CASSLHSQETQYF.